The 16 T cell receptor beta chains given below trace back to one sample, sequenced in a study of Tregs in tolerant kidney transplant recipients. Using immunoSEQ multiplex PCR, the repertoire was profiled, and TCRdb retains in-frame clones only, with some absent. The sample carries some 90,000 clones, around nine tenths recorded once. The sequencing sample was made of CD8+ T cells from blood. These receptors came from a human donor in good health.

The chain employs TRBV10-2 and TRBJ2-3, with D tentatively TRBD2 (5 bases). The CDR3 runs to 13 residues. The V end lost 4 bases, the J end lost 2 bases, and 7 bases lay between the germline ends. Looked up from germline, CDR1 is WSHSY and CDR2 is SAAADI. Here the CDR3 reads CASSADFTDTQYF. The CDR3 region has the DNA TGCGCCAGCAGTGCGGACTTCACAGATACGCAGTATTTT.

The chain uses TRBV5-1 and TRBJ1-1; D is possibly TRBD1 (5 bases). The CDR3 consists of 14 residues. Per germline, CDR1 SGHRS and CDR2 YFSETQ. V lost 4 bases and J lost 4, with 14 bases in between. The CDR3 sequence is CASSDRDWTTEAFF. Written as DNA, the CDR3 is TGCGCCAGCAGCGATAGGGACTGGACCACTGAAGCTTTCTTT.

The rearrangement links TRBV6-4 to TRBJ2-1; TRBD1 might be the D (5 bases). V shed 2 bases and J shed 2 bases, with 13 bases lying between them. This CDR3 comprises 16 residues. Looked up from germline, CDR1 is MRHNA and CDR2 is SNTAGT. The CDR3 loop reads CASSDRQGRPYNEQFF. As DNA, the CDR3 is TGTGCCAGCAGTGACAGGCAGGGAAGGCCCTACAATGAGCAGTTCTTC.

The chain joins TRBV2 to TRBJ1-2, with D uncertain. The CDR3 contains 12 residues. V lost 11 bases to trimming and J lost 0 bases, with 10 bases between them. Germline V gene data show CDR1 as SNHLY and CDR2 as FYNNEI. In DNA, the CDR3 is TGTGCCCGCGGTGGAGCTAACTATGGCTACACCTTC. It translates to CARGGANYGYTF.

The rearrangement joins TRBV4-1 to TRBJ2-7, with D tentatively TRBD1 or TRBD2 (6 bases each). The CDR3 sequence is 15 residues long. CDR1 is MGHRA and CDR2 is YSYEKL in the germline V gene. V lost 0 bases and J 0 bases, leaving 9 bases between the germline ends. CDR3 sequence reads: CASSQEGGGSYEQYF. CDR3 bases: TGCGCCAGCAGCCAAGAAGGAGGGGGCTCCTACGAGCAGTACTTC.

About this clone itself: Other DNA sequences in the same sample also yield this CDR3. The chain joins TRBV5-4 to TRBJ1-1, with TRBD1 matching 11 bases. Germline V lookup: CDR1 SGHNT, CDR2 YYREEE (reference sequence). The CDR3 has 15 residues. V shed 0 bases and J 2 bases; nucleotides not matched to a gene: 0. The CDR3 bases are TGTGCCAGCAGCTTGGGGACAGGGGGCAACACTGAAGCTTTCTTT. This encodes CASSLGTGGNTEAFF.

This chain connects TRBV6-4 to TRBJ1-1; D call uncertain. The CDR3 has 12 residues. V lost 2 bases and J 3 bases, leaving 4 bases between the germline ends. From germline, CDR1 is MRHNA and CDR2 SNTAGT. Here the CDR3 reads CASSDRYTEAFF. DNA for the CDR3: TGTGCCAGCAGTGACAGGTACACTGAAGCTTTCTTT.

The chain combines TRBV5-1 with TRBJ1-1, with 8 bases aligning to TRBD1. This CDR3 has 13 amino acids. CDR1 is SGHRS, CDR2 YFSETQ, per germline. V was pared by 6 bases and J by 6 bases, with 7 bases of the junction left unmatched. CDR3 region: CASMDRERAEAFF. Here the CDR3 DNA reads TGCGCCAGCATGGACAGGGAAAGGGCTGAAGCTTTCTTT. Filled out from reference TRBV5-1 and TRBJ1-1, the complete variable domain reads KAGVTQTPRYLIKTRGQQVTLSCSPISGHRSVSWYQQTPGQGLQFLFEYFSETQRNKGNFPGRFSGRQFSNSRSEMNVSTLELGDSALYLCASMDRERAEAFFGQGTRLTVV.

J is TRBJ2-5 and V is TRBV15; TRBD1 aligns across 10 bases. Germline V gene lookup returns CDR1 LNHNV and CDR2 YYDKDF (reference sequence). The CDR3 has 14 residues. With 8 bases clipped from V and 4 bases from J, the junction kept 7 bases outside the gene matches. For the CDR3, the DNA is TGTGCCACCGCGACCTGGACAGGGGGAGAGACCCAGTACTTC. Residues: CATATWTGGETQYF. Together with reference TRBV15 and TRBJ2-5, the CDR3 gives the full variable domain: DAMVIQNPRYQVTQFGKPVTLSCSQTLNHNVMYWYQQKSSQAPKLLFHYYDKDFNNEADTPDNFQSRRPNTSFCFLDIRSPGLGDTAMYLCATATWTGGETQYFGPGTRLLVL.

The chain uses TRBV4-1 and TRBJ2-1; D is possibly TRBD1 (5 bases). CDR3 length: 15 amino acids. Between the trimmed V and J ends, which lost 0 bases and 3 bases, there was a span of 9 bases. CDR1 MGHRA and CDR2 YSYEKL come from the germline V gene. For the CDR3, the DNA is TGCGCCAGCAGCCAAGATGGGGCAGTCTACAATGAGCAGTTCTTC. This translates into CASSQDGAVYNEQFF.

The CDR3: CASSQVPGQGLTEAFF. The CDR3 region has the DNA TGTGCCAGCAGCCAGGTCCCGGGACAGGGGCTTACTGAAGCTTTCTTT. V usage is TRBV14 and J usage is TRBJ1-1; 10 positions match TRBD1. This CDR3 comprises 16 residues. Germline V gives CDR1 SGHDN, CDR2 FVKESK. V was clipped by 3 bases and J by 5 bases; unmatched bases: 9.

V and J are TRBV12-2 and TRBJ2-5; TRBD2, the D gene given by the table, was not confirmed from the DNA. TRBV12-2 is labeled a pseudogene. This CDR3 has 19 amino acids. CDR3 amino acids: CASRLPSSAGGLYQETQYF. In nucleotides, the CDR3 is TGTGCAAGTCGCTTACCCTCTTCCGCGGGGGGGCTGTACCAAGAGACCCAGTACTTC.

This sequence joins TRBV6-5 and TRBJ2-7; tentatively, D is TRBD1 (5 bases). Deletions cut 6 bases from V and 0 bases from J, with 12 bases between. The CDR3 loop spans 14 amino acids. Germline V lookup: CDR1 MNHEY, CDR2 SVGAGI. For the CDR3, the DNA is TGTGCCAGCAGCCCCAGGGTGGGCTCCTACGAGCAGTACTTC. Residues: CASSPRVGSYEQYF.

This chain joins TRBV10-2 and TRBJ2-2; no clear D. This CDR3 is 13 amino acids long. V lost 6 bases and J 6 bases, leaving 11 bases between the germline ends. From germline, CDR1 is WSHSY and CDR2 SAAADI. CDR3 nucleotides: TGCGCCAGCAGCCCGGTCGCCCCCGGGGAGCTGTTTTTT. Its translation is CASSPVAPGELFF.

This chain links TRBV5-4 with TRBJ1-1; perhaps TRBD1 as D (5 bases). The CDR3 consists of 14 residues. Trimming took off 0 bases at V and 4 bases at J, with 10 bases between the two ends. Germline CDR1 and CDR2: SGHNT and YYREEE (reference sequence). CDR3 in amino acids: CASSLARGSTEAFF. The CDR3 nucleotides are TGTGCCAGCAGCTTGGCACGGGGCAGCACTGAAGCTTTCTTT. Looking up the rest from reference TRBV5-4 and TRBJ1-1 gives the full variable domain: ETGVTQSPTHLIKTRGQQVTLRCSSQSGHNTVSWYQQALGQGPQFIFQYYREEENGRGNFPPRFSGLQFPNYSSELNVNALELDDSALYLCASSLARGSTEAFFGQGTRLTVV.

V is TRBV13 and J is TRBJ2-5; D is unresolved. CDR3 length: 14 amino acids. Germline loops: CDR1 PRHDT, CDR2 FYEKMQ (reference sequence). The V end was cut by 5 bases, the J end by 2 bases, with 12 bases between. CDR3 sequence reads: CASSPGPNQETQYF. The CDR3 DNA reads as TGTGCCAGCAGCCCTGGACCGAATCAAGAGACCCAGTACTTC.